Each of the 30 T cell receptor beta chains below was sequenced from the same sample in a study of chemoradiotherapy in HPV16-positive cancers. Only in-frame clones appear in the TCRdb table, and some are missing; sequencing was by immunoSEQ multiplex PCR. The data hold 8,000 or so clones, with about two thirds observed a single time. This sample was gathered from a patient who underwent chemoradiotherapy. The receptors stem from a human donor with HPV-associated anogenital cancer.

The V gene is TRBV9, the J gene TRBJ1-1, with D possibly being TRBD1 (5 bases). CDR1 is SGDLS and CDR2 is YYNGEE in the germline V gene. V was clipped by 0 bases and J by 0 bases, with 12 bases between them. The CDR3 is 16 residues long. Here the CDR3 reads CASSVAPEGVNTEAFF. The DNA for the CDR3 is TGTGCCAGCAGCGTAGCCCCCGAAGGGGTGAACACTGAAGCTTTCTTT.

V gene TRBV19 combines with J gene TRBJ2-6, with D unclear. This CDR3 spans 13 amino acids. Germline CDR1 and CDR2: LNHDA and SQIVND (reference sequence). V was trimmed by 10 bases and J by 2 bases, leaving 9 bases between them. The CDR3 coding sequence is TGTGCCACTACGTCAACTGGGGCCAACGTCCTGACTTTC. Amino acids: CATTSTGANVLTF.

The V gene is TRBV27, the J gene TRBJ1-3; 8 nucleotides match TRBD1. Germline V gene sequence: CDR1 MNHEY, CDR2 SMNVEV (reference sequence). V gave up 6 bases and J gave up 0 bases; unmatched junction bases: 13. The CDR3 length is 18 residues. The chain's CDR3 is CASSPIRGPLNSGNTIYF. CDR3 sequence (DNA): TGTGCCAGCAGCCCTATCAGGGGGCCATTAAACTCTGGAAACACCATATATTTT.

A word on this clone: This specimen includes other DNA sequences encoding the same CDR3. The rearrangement links TRBV7-3 to TRBJ2-2; D might be TRBD1 (5 bases). The CDR3 has 13 amino acids. Germline V gene data show CDR1 as SGHTA and CDR2 as FQGTGA. Trimming removed 3 bases at V and 8 bases at J, with 10 bases between. The CDR3 DNA reads TGTGCCAGCAGCTTTTCCAGGGCGGGGGAGCTGTTTTTT. Amino acid sequence: CASSFSRAGELFF.

The chain recombines TRBV4-3 with TRBJ2-2; 11 positions match TRBD2. CDR1 LGHNA and CDR2 YSLEER come from the germline V gene. The CDR3 consists of 14 residues. V lost 4 bases and J lost 7; bases outside the gene matches: 2. CDR3 nucleotides: TGCGCCAGCAGCCCTAGCGGGGGGTACGGGGAGCTGTTTTTT. Amino acid sequence: CASSPSGGYGELFF.

For this clone: At one end the junction does not follow the germline gene, possibly because of a read error. V and J are TRBV19 and TRBJ1-5; a possible D gene is TRBD1 (5 bases). The CDR3 consists of 14 residues. The germline gives CDR1 LNHDA, CDR2 SQIVND (reference sequence). As DNA, the CDR3 is TGTGCCAGTAGCCCCGGGACGAGCAGTCAGCCCCAGCATTTT. This encodes CASSPGTSSQPQHF.

This clone has just a few counts. This rearrangement joins TRBV20-1 to TRBJ1-4; 7 bases line up with TRBD1. The CDR3 totals 11 residues. Trimming at V came to 6 bases and at J to 8 bases, leaving 3 bases not matched to a gene. Germline CDR1 reads DFQATT; CDR2 reads SNEGSKA (reference sequence). In DNA form, the CDR3 reads TGCAGTGCCAGGGGGGTCGAAAAACTGTTTTTT. Amino acids: CSARGVEKLFF.

V gene TRBV9 combines with J gene TRBJ2-3; TRBD2 agrees at 8 bases. Trimming took 2 bases from V and 1 from J; bases not matched to a gene: 3. This CDR3 is 15 amino acids long. CDR1 is SGDLS and CDR2 is YYNGEE in the germline V gene. In nucleotides, the CDR3 is TGTGCCAGCAGCGTTCTAGCGGGTGGCACAGATACGCAGTATTTT. Encoded protein: CASSVLAGGTDTQYF.

V usage is TRBV19 and J usage is TRBJ1-5; no firm D call. Trimming shortened V by 9 bases and J by 6 bases, and 27 bases separated the two germline ends. The germline CDR1 and CDR2 sequences are LNHDA and SQIVND (reference sequence). The CDR3 is made up of 17 amino acids. CDR3 in amino acids: CASTVLRGRGFVQPQHF. The DNA for the CDR3 is TGTGCCAGCACTGTACTGCGGGGAAGAGGGTTTGTTCAGCCCCAGCATTTT.

The chain joins TRBV7-8 to TRBJ2-1; 10 bases line up with TRBD2. The V segment lost 5 bases and the J segment 8 bases; nucleotides outside the gene matches: 9. CDR3 length equals 15 residues. Germline V gene data show CDR1 as SGHVS and CDR2 as FQNEAQ. The CDR3 bases are TGTGCCAGCAGCGCCTCTAGCGGGGGTTTGGATGAGCAGTTCTTC. Translating it yields CASSASSGGLDEQFF.

The CDR3 is CSGRITDTQYF. CDR3 sequence (DNA): TGCAGCGGAAGAATCACAGATACGCAGTATTTT. The V gene is TRBV29-1, the J gene TRBJ2-3; no definite D call. CDR3 length equals 11 residues. From germline, CDR1 is SQVTM and CDR2 ANQGSEA. Trimming shortened V by 7 bases and J by 2 bases, and 7 bases separated the two germline ends.

J is TRBJ2-7 and V is TRBV28; D ambiguous. Germline V gene sequence: CDR1 MDHEN, CDR2 SYDVKM. The ends were cut back, 3 bases at V and 3 bases at J, with 6 bases in the middle. The CDR3 has 12 residues. The CDR3 loop is CASSFQNYEQYF. CDR3 in DNA: TGTGCCAGCAGTTTCCAGAACTACGAGCAGTACTTC.

This chain links TRBV27 with TRBJ2-7, with TRBD2 matching over 12 bases. The CDR3 sequence is 15 residues long. From germline, CDR1 is MNHEY and CDR2 SMNVEV (reference sequence). Unmatched junction bases numbered 5, after V lost 5 bases and J lost 3 bases. The CDR3 region has the DNA TGTGCCAGCAGTCCCCGGACTAGCGGGGACTACGAGCAGTACTTC. It specifies CASSPRTSGDYEQYF.

The V gene is TRBV7-3, the J gene TRBJ2-3, with 10 bases lining up with TRBD2. This CDR3 is 15 amino acids long. Germline lookup yields CDR1 SGHTA and CDR2 FQGTGA. Trimming at V came to 4 bases and at J to 2 bases, leaving 3 bases not matched to a gene. The CDR3 is CASSSAGGFTDTQYF. DNA of the CDR3: TGTGCCAGCAGCTCAGCGGGGGGGTTCACAGATACGCAGTATTTT.

Only a few counts were recorded for this clone. The chain couples TRBV28 to TRBJ2-7; possible D gene TRBD2, 6 bases. Trimming shortened V by 2 bases and J by 2 bases, and 13 bases separated the two germline ends. The CDR3 length is 15 residues. Germline V gives CDR1 MDHEN, CDR2 SYDVKM. CDR3 in DNA: TGTGCCAGCAGTTTACGGGGGAACCCTACCTACGAGCAGTACTTC. Its translation is CASSLRGNPTYEQYF.

V is TRBV5-5 and J is TRBJ1-4; D possibly corresponds to TRBD1 (5 bases). The CDR3 spans 15 residues. CDR1 and CDR2 (germline): SGHKS, YYEKEE (reference sequence). The germline V and J ends were trimmed by 6 bases and 7 bases, with 19 bases remaining between them. The CDR3 protein is CASTLGGGGGEKLFF. CDR3 bases: TGTGCCAGCACCCTTGGGGGGGGAGGAGGTGAAAAACTGTTTTTT.

This clone is a singleton in its sample. V usage is TRBV29-1 and J usage is TRBJ2-3; maybe TRBD2 (5 bases). The germline V gene has CDR1 SQVTM and CDR2 ANQGSEA. CDR3 size: 15 residues. V was pared by 1 base and J by 2 bases, with 13 bases between. In DNA, the CDR3 is TGCAGCGTTGAAGGGTCAGCGGACCTCACAGATACGCAGTATTTT. Its translation: CSVEGSADLTDTQYF.

This rearrangement joins TRBV5-1 to TRBJ1-2; tentative D call: TRBD1 (6 bases). The CDR3 loop spans 14 amino acids. Trimming took off 5 bases at V and 8 bases at J, with 19 bases between the two ends. Germline V gives CDR1 SGHRS, CDR2 YFSETQ. The CDR3 bases are TGCGCCAGCAGTTTTGGTTCGGGGGCGAGCGGCTACACCTTC. This sequence encodes CASSFGSGASGYTF.

This chain joins TRBV6-4 and TRBJ2-1; possible D gene TRBD2, 5 bases. V dropped 2 bases and J dropped 0 bases, with 8 bases sitting between them. Looked up from germline, CDR1 is MRHNA and CDR2 is SNTAGT. The CDR3 contains 15 residues. In DNA form, the CDR3 reads TGTGCCAGCAGTGACCACGGGGACTCCTACAATGAGCAGTTCTTC. This translates into CASSDHGDSYNEQFF.

The chain recombines TRBV7-9 with TRBJ2-3; D remains unclear. CDR1 and CDR2 (germline): SEHNR, FQNEAQ (reference sequence). The CDR3 is made up of 13 amino acids. Between the trimmed V and J ends, which lost 5 bases and 2 bases, there was a span of 8 bases. CDR3 DNA: TGTGCCAGCAGCCGATGGGACACAGATACGCAGTATTTT. It is translated as CASSRWDTDTQYF.

The chain links TRBV5-1 to TRBJ2-2; D is possibly TRBD2 (6 bases). V lost 1 base to trimming and J lost 6 bases, with 16 bases between them. The CDR3 has 16 amino acids. In germline, CDR1 is SGHRS, CDR2 YFSETQ. The CDR3 DNA is TGCGCCAGCAGCTTGTCCGGGCCCAGGGAGGCCGGGGAGCTGTTTTTT. Residues: CASSLSGPREAGELFF.

For this clone: Other DNA sequences in the same sample also yield this CDR3. This rearrangement joins TRBV28 to TRBJ1-1; D remains unclear. Germline-derived CDR1 and CDR2 are MDHEN and SYDVKM. The CDR3 is 14 residues long. The ends were cut back, 2 bases at V and 5 bases at J, with 12 bases in the middle. The CDR3 sequence: CASSLGHRGTEAFF. For the CDR3, the DNA is TGTGCCAGCAGTTTAGGTCATAGAGGGACTGAAGCTTTCTTT.

The V call is TRBV6-1, the J call TRBJ2-7, with a possible D match to TRBD2 (5 bases). Between the trimmed V and J ends, which lost 8 bases and 8 bases, there was a span of 10 bases. This CDR3 region has 10 residues. Germline CDR1 reads MNHNS; CDR2 reads SASEGT. CDR3 sequence (DNA): TGTGCCAGCTCACTCGGGAAGCAGTACTTC. Its translation: CASSLGKQYF.

The rearrangement links TRBV5-4 to TRBJ2-3; D not certain. The V end lost 2 bases, the J end lost 7 bases, and 17 bases lay between the germline ends. CDR1 SGHNT and CDR2 YYREEE come from the germline V gene (reference sequence). The CDR3 runs to 15 residues. This chain's CDR3 is CASSFRLSPIYTQYF. CDR3 coding DNA: TGTGCCAGCAGCTTCCGACTCTCTCCCATCTATACGCAGTATTTT.

Judged by abundance, this clone is medium-sized. The CDR3 DNA reads as TGTGCCAGCAGCTTTAAGGGACAGGATTACGAGCAGTACTTC. This gives the protein CASSFKGQDYEQYF. V usage is TRBV7-9 and J usage is TRBJ2-7; 8 bases are a match to TRBD1. The germline V gene has CDR1 SEHNR and CDR2 FQNEAQ (reference sequence). J lost 4 bases, V lost 3 bases, and 5 bases had no gene match. The CDR3 contains 14 residues.

The chain joins TRBV30 to TRBJ2-7; 14 bases match TRBD2. The CDR3 length is 16 residues. The V gene's germline CDR1 is GTSNPN and CDR2 SVGIG (reference sequence). V lost 8 bases, J lost 3 bases, and 12 bases stayed unmatched. The CDR3 protein is CAGGTSGGFSYYEQYF. As DNA, the CDR3 is TGTGCCGGGGGGACTAGCGGGGGTTTTAGCTACTACGAGCAGTACTTC. Supplemented by reference TRBV30 and TRBJ2-7, the full variable domain reads SQTIHQWPATLVQPVGSPLSLECTVEGTSNPNLYWYRQAAGRGLQLLFYSVGIGQISSEVPQNLSASRPQDRQFILSSKKLLLSDSGFYLCAGGTSGGFSYYEQYFGPGTRLTVT.

This chain joins TRBV27 and TRBJ1-1; TRBD1 matches at 8 bases. The CDR3 has 14 amino acids. Trimming took 1 base from V and 7 from J; bases not matched to a gene: 5. Germline CDR1 is MNHEY and CDR2 is SMNVEV (reference sequence). The CDR3 spells CASSLWAGQGEAFF. CDR3 DNA: TGTGCCAGCAGTTTATGGGCCGGACAGGGTGAAGCTTTCTTT.

The V and J genes are TRBV5-1 and TRBJ1-4; D gene uncertain. The CDR3 sequence is 17 residues long. V was clipped by 4 bases and J by 4 bases, with 20 bases between them. Germline V lookup: CDR1 SGHRS, CDR2 YFSETQ. The CDR3 here is CASSLGPLDGYNEKLFF. Here the CDR3 DNA reads TGCGCCAGCAGCCTAGGCCCCTTGGACGGATATAATGAAAAACTGTTTTTT.

This rearrangement joins TRBV4-3 to TRBJ2-7; maybe TRBD2 (6 bases). Between the trimmed V and J ends, which lost 3 bases and 1 base, there was a span of 19 bases. This CDR3 is 17 amino acids long. Germline V gene data show CDR1 as LGHNA and CDR2 as YSLEER. The CDR3 bases are TGCGCCAGCAGCCATCTCGACCCCGGAGGAGGGTCCTACGAGCAGTACTTC. This encodes CASSHLDPGGGSYEQYF.

The rearrangement links TRBV7-2 to TRBJ2-3; no clear D gene. The germline V gene has CDR1 SGHTA and CDR2 FQGNSA. This CDR3 is 11 amino acids long. Between the trimmed V and J ends, which lost 6 bases and 3 bases, there was a span of 4 bases. The CDR3 bases are TGTGCCAGCAGGGAAACAGATACGCAGTATTTT. Translated, it gives CASRETDTQYF. Together with reference TRBV7-2 and TRBJ2-3, the CDR3 gives the full variable domain: GAGVSQSPSNKVTEKGKDVELRCDPISGHTALYWYRQSLGQGLEFLIYFQGNSAPDKSGLPSDRFSAERTGGSVSTLTIQRTQQEDSAVYLCASRETDTQYFGPGTRLTVL.